The entry below gives a single T cell receptor (beta chain) sequence along with its context. Its specificity is not known. TCRdb fed the reads into MiXCR, producing one record per CDR3 protein. The sample yields fewer than 950,000 distinct CDR3 sequences, around a third seen once. The sample comes from a study of T cell repertoires in cytomegalovirus infection. The CDR3 runs 15 residues. The V and J ends lost 4 bases and 5 bases respectively, with 17 bases between them. Germline loops: CDR1 SGHDN, CDR2 FVKESK. The chain links TRBV14 to TRBJ1-2; possible D gene TRBD1, 6 bases. The receptor's source is a human donor in good health (CMV status not recorded). Some clones in this sample may be carry-over from other donors' samples. The specimen comprised cultured CD8+ T cells from PBMCs, sampled from culture after CMV antigen stimulation. CDR3 sequence reads: CASSPFGGSFYGYTF. The CDR3, as DNA: TGTGCCAGCAGCCCCTTTGGGGGCAGCTTTTATGGCTACACCTTC.